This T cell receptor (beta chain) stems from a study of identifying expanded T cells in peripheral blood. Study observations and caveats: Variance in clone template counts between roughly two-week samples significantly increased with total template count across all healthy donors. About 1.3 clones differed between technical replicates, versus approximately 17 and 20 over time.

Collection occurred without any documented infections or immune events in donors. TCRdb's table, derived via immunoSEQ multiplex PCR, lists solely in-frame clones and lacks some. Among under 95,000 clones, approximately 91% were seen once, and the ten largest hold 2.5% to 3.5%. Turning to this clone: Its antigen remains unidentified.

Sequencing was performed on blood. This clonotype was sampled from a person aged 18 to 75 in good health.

CDR3 in DNA: TGTGCCAGCAGTACAGGGGGGGAAACAGATACGCAGTATTTT. Translating it yields CASSTGGETDTQYF. The J gene is TRBJ2-3, the V gene TRBV28; TRBD1 might be the D (8 bases). This CDR3 is built from 14 residues. The ends were cut back, 5 bases at V and 3 bases at J, with 12 bases in the middle. Germline V gives CDR1 MDHEN, CDR2 SYDVKM.